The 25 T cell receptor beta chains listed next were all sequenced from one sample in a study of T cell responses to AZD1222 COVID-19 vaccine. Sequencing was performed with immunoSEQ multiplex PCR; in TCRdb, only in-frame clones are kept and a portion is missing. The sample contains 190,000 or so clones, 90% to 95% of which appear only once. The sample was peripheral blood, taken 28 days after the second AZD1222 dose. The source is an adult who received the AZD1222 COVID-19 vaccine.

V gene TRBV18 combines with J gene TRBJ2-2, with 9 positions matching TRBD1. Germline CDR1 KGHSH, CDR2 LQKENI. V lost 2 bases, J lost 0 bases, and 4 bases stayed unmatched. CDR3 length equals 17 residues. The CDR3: CASSPRQGGTNTGELFF. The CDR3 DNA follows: TGTGCCAGCTCACCAAGACAGGGGGGAACGAACACCGGGGAGCTGTTTTTT.

The CDR3 spells CASSPDGGNQPQHF. The CDR3 DNA sequence: TGTGCCAGCAGCCCGGACGGGGGCAATCAGCCCCAGCATTTT. The V gene is TRBV7-2, the J gene TRBJ1-5; the D is unclear. The CDR3 covers 14 residues. V dropped 5 bases and J dropped 2 bases, with 10 bases sitting between them. Germline-derived CDR1 and CDR2 are SGHTA and FQGNSA.

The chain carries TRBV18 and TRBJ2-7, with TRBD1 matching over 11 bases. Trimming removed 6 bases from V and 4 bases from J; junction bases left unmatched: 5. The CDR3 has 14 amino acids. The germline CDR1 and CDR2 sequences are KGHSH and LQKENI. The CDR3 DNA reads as TGTGCCAGCTCCCTGGGACAGGGGGAATACGAGCAGTACTTC. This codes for CASSLGQGEYEQYF.

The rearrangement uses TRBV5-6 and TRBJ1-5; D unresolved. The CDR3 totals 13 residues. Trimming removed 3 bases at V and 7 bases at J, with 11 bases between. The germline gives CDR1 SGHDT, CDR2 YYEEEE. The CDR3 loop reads CASSSAAEQPQHF. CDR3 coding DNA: TGTGCCAGCAGCTCCGCGGCGGAACAGCCCCAGCATTTT.

The CDR3 is CASSPPTVGGTDTQYF. The CDR3 region has the DNA TGTGCCAGCAGCCCCCCCACGGTTGGGGGCACAGATACGCAGTATTTT. This chain connects TRBV11-2 to TRBJ2-3; no firm D call. From germline, CDR1 is SGHAT and CDR2 FQNNGV. Trimming removed 5 bases at V and 1 base at J, with 16 bases between. The CDR3 contains 16 residues.

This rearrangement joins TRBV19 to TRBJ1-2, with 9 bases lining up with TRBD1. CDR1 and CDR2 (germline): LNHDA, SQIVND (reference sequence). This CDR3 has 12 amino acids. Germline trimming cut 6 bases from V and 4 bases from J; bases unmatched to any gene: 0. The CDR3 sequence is CASRDRGYGYTF. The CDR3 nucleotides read TGTGCCAGTAGGGACAGGGGCTATGGCTACACCTTC.

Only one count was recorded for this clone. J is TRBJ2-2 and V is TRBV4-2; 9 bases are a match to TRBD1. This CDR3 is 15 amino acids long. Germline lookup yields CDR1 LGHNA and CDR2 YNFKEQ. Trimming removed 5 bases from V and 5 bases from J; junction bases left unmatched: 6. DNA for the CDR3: TGTGCCAGCAGCATACGACAGGGGGAAACCGGGGAGCTGTTTTTT. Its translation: CASSIRQGETGELFF.

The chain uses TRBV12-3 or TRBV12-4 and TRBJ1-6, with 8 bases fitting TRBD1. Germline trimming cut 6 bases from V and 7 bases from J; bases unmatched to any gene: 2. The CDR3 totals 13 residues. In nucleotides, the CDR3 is TGTGCCAGCAGCGGGACAGGCAATTCACCCCTCCACTTT. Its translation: CASSGTGNSPLHF.

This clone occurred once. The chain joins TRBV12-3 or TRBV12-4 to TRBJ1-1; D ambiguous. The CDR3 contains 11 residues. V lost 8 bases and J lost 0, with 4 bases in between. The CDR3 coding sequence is TGTGCCAGCTTACTGAACACTGAAGCTTTCTTT. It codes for CASLLNTEAFF.

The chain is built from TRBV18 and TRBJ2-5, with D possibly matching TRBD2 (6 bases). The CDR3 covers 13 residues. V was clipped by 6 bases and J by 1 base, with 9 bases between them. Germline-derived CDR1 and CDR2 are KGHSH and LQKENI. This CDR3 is CASSSGSQETQYF. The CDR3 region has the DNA TGTGCCAGCTCGTCCGGGAGCCAAGAGACCCAGTACTTC.

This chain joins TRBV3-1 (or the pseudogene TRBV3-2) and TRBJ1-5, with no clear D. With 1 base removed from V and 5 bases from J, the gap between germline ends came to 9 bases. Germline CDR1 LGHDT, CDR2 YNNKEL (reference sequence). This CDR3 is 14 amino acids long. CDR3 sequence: CASSQGSTDQPQHF. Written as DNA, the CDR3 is TGTGCCAGCAGCCAAGGCTCCACTGATCAGCCCCAGCATTTT.

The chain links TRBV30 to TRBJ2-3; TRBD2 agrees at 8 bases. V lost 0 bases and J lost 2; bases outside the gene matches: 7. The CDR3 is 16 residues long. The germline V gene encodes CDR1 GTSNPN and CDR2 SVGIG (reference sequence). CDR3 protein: CAWSVSVTSATDTQYF. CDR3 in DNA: TGTGCCTGGAGTGTTTCCGTGACTAGCGCCACAGATACGCAGTATTTT.

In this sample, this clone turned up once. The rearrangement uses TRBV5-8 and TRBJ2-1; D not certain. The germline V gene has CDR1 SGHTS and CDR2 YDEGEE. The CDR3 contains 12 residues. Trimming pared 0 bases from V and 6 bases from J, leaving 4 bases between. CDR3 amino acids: CASSLDGNEQFF. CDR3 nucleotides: TGTGCCAGCAGCTTGGACGGCAATGAGCAGTTCTTC.

CDR3 loop: CASSFLPVAPGYVNTEAFF. In DNA form, the CDR3 reads TGTGCCAGCAGCTTCCTCCCCGTGGCCCCGGGGTATGTGAACACTGAAGCTTTCTTT. The genes are TRBV7-8 and TRBJ1-1; no clear D. The CDR3 length is 19 residues. In germline, CDR1 is SGHVS, CDR2 FQNEAQ. V was clipped by 3 bases and J by 0 bases, with 23 bases between them.

The CDR3 sequence is CASSQGGQGNSPLHF. In DNA form, the CDR3 reads TGCGCCAGCAGCCAAGGGGGACAGGGAAATTCACCCCTCCACTTT. The genes are TRBV4-3 and TRBJ1-6; 9 bases align to TRBD1. Germline CDR1 reads LGHNA; CDR2 reads YSLEER. The junction had 2 bases not matched to a gene; V was cut back by 1 base and J by 7 bases. This CDR3 is 15 amino acids long.

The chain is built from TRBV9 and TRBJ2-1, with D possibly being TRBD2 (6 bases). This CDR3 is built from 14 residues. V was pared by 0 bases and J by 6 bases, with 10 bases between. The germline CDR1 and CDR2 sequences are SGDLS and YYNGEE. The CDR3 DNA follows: TGTGCCAGCAGCGTAGGCGGGACGGGCAATGAGCAGTTCTTC. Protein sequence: CASSVGGTGNEQFF.

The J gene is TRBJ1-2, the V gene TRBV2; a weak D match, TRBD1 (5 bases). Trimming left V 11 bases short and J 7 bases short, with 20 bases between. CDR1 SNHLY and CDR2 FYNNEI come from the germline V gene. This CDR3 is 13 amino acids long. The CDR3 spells CAVGSNTGGGYTF. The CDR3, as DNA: TGTGCCGTCGGGTCGAATACAGGTGGTGGCTACACCTTC.

The CDR3 here is CARTKLNTEAFF. The CDR3 nucleotides read TGTGCCAGAACGAAACTGAACACTGAAGCTTTCTTT. The chain joins TRBV12-3 or TRBV12-4 to TRBJ1-1; D is undetermined. The V gene lost 9 bases and the J gene lost 0 bases, with 8 bases spanning the gap. The CDR3 is made up of 12 amino acids.

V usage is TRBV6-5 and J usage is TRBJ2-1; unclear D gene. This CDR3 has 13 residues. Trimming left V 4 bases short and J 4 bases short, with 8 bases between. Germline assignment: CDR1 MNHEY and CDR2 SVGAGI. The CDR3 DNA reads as TGTGCCAGCAGTTCACCTACTTACAATGAGCAGTTCTTC. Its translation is CASSSPTYNEQFF.

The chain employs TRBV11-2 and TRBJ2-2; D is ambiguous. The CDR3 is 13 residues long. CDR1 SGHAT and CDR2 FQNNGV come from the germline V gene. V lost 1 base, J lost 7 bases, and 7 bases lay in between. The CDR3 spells CASSLVLDGELFF. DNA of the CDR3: TGTGCCAGCAGCTTAGTCCTCGACGGGGAGCTGTTTTTT.

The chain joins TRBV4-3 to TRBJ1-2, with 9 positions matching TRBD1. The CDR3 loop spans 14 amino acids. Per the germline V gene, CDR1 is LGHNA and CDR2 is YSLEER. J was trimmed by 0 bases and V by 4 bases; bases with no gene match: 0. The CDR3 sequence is CASSRTGANYGYTF. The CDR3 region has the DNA TGCGCCAGCAGCCGGACAGGGGCTAACTATGGCTACACCTTC.

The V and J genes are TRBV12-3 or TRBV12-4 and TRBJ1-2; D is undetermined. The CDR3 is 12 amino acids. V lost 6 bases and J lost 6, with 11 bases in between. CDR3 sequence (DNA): TGTGCCAGCAGGAGGTACGGCGATGGCTACACCTTC. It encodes CASRRYGDGYTF.

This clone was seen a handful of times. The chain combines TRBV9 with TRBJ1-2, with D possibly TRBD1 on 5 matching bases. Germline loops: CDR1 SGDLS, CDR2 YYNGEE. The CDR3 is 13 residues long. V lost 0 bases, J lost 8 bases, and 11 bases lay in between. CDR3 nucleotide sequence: TGTGCCAGCAGCGTAGCCAGGGTCGGCGGCTACACCTTC. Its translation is CASSVARVGGYTF.

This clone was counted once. The CDR3 loop reads CASSAGQASYNEQFF. CDR3 coding DNA: TGTGCCAGCTCAGCGGGACAAGCGTCCTACAATGAGCAGTTCTTC. V and J are TRBV18 and TRBJ2-1, with D perhaps given as TRBD1 or TRBD2 (6 bases each). V was clipped by 5 bases and J by 1 base, with 12 bases between them. Germline CDR1 KGHSH, CDR2 LQKENI. This CDR3 is 15 amino acids long.

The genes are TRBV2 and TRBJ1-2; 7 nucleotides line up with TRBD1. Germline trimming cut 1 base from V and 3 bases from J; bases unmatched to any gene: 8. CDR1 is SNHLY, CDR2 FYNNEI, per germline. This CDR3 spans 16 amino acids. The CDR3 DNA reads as TGTGCCAGCAGTGAAGGAGTTAGGGGGCATTACTATGGCTACACCTTC. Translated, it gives CASSEGVRGHYYGYTF. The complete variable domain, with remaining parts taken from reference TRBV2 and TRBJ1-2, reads EPEVTQTPSHQVTQMGQEVILRCVPISNHLYFYWYRQILGQKVEFLVSFYNNEISEKSEIFDDQFSVERPDGSNFTLKIRSTKLEDSAMYFCASSEGVRGHYYGYTFGSGTRLTVV.